This T cell receptor (beta chain) was identified during a study of CD4 T cells in relation to SARS-CoV-2 and coronaviruses (dated by TCRdb to about 2021). About the full investigation: In the ViraFEST assay, PBMCs were cultured with antigen for about eleven days, after which TCR beta CDR3s were sequenced to identify clonal expansions specific to the antigen. An HIV-1 Nef peptide pool or a culture without peptide was used as the negative reference condition. HLA restriction was mapped for shared crossreactive spike epitopes using patient-derived lymphoblastoid cell lines. At the level of individual TCR clonotypes, the study evaluated whether memory CD4+ T cells crossreact between the spike proteins of SARS-CoV-2 and those of common cold coronaviruses. The Adaptive Biotechnologies TCR-sequencing kit was used to sequence samples from a few pre-COVID donors and the naive versus memory experiments, whereas other data were Illumina-based. Expansion assays from other donors in the study were sequenced with a different, Illumina-based TCR-beta assay.

The library was prepared using the immunoSEQ multiplex PCR assay. The published analysis was carried out like this. Preprocessing removed nonproductive sequences and CDR3s not starting with C, not ending with F or W, or shorter than 7 amino acids. The MANAFEST web app identified antigen-specific clonotypes based on expansion compared with the reference and other culture wells. A clone was considered positive if the clone showed significant expansion compared with the reference culture in 2 of 3 replicate wells at an FDR below 0.05. A further requirement for positive clones was significant expansion compared with all other tandem wells, along with an odds ratio above 5. After three terminal residues were trimmed from each end, CDR3 homology was quantified as pairwise Levenshtein distance using the stringdist R package. Held by TCRdb, this immuneACCESS table contains in-frame sequences only and omits some clones. Under half of the omission traces to an unresolved V gene where checked; the cause of the rest is unknown. V, J and clone size are taken as reported in that table, and D and trimming were inferred from the DNA itself. For this sample there are under 25,000 clones; less than 75% appear just once. Of the sample, about 16% falls within the top ten clones.

Turning to this clone: Its antigen is unknown. The record has no base qualities; no much larger clone is one base away.

Broader findings and caveats from the paper: In roughly two thirds of donors, memory CD4+ clonotypes turned up that crossrecognized SARS-CoV-2 and at least one common cold coronavirus spike. Compared with monoreactive clones, crossreactive clones had significantly weaker SARS-CoV-2-driven expansion, a result consistent with antigenic imprinting. Pre-pandemic and post-infection samples were not both contributed by any donor, so tracing of the source of pre-existing responses was limited. The study was constrained by small numbers of patients and of tested TCRs. Crossreactivity analysis was centred on spike protein, so crossreactivity against other viral proteins was not assessed.

CD4+ T cells from unexposed donors were collected before the COVID-19 pandemic (2011-2018). Following 10 days of culture, the EasySep CD4+ T cell isolation kit was used to isolate CD4+ T cells. As cell numbers permitted, CD4+ T cells from unexposed donors were tested for reactivity to SARS-CoV-2 S and N and to four common cold coronavirus spike pools. About 1.8 million PBMCs per well were cultured in IMDM with around 4.8% human AB serum and around 10 IU/ml IL-2. Half of the culture medium was replaced with fresh IL-2-containing medium on days 3 and 7. In general, triplicate replicate wells were used for every peptide culture condition. Leukapheresis product for the unexposed donors was bought commercially. Ficoll-Paque PLUS gradient centrifugation was used to isolate PBMCs from leukapheresis product or whole blood. PBMCs were either cryopreserved at -140°C or used fresh in the expansion assay. The QIAamp Micro DNA Kit was used to extract genomic DNA from the CD4+ T cells.

The germline V and J ends show losses of 7 bases and 5 bases respectively, and no gene match explains 9 bases of the junction. The germline V gene encodes CDR1 SQVTM and CDR2 ANQGSEA. The CDR3 measures 14 amino acids from cysteine to phenylalanine. Only the CDR3 part of the read is kept: 42 bases, read in frame from the first base. The receptor was isolated from a human donor in good health. The sequenced sample was CD4+ T cells from PBMCs, cultured in vitro. The rearranged segments are TRBV29-1 and TRBJ1-1; 11 junctional bases match TRBD1. The CDR3 reads as follows: CSARRDRGVTEAFF. In nucleotides, the sequence is TGCAGCGCTCGCCGGGACAGGGGGGTAACTGAAGCTTTCTTT.